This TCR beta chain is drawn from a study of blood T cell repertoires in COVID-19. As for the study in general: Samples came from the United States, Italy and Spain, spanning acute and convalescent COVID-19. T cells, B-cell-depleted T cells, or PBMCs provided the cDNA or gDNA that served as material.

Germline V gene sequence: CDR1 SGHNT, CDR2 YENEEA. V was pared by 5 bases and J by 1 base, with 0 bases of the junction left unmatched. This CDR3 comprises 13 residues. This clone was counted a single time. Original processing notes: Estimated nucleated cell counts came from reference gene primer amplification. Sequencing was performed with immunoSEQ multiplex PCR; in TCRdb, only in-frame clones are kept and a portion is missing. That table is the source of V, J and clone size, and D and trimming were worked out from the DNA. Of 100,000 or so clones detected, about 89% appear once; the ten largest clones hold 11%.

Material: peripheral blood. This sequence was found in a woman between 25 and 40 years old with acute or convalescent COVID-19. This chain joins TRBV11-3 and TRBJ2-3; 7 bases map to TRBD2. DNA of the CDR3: TGTGCCAGCAGCGCGGGGGGCACAGATACGCAGTATTTT. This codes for CASSAGGTDTQYF.